A single sample is the source of the 8 T cell receptor beta chains below, sequenced in a study of identical twins. TCRdb recomputed calls from the 5' RACE reads with MiXCR, one row per CDR3 protein. This table has nearly 650,000 distinct CDR3 sequences, under 8.5% appearing once. The same specimen was also included in a second study, on yellow fever vaccine responses in identical twins.

The specimen sequenced was PBMCs. These TCRs come from a woman aged 18-29 years in good health.

This clonotype showed up just a few times. CDR3 DNA: TGTGCCAGCACCCTAGGGGGACAGGAGACCTACGAGCAGTACTTC. Encoded protein: CASTLGGQETYEQYF. The chain recombines TRBV12-3 or TRBV12-4 with TRBJ2-7, with 8 bases fitting TRBD1. Unmatched junction bases numbered 10, after V lost 7 bases and J lost 2 bases. This CDR3 region has 15 residues.

This clonotype was seen many times. The chain recombines TRBV7-6 with TRBJ2-4; weak D call: TRBD2 (7 bases). Germline assignment: CDR1 SGHVS and CDR2 FNYEAQ. This CDR3 spans 17 amino acids. Trimming took off 0 bases at V and 2 bases at J, with 14 bases between the two ends. The CDR3, as DNA: TGTGCCAGCAGCTTAGCGGGAGGGGGGAATTCCAAAAACATTCAGTACTTC. Its translation is CASSLAGGGNSKNIQYF.

The V gene is TRBV20-1, the J gene TRBJ2-7, with TRBD2 matching 7 bases. Germline CDR1 is DFQATT and CDR2 is SNEGSKA (reference sequence). This CDR3 region has 13 residues. V lost 6 bases, J lost 0 bases, and 5 bases stayed unmatched. CDR3 sequence reads: CSAPGTNSYEQYF. The CDR3 DNA sequence: TGCAGTGCACCCGGGACTAACTCCTACGAGCAGTACTTC.

CDR3 amino acids: CASSLYRAMRETQYF. CDR3 sequence (DNA): TGTGCCAGCAGCTTATACAGGGCTATGCGAGAGACCCAGTACTTC. The V gene is TRBV7-8, the J gene TRBJ2-5, with D perhaps TRBD1 (6 bases). V was clipped by 2 bases and J by 4 bases, with 14 bases between them. This CDR3 is 15 amino acids long. Germline V lookup: CDR1 SGHVS, CDR2 FQNEAQ.

This clonotype was seen a handful of times. The gene calls are TRBV12-3 or TRBV12-4 and TRBJ2-3, with 10 bases identical to TRBD1. The CDR3 loop spans 16 amino acids. V trimming: 3 bases; J trimming: 6 bases; junction bases outside the gene matches: 9. CDR3 sequence (DNA): TGTGCCAGCAGTTTTATTATAGGACAGGGGGTGGATACGCAGTATTTT. Amino acid sequence: CASSFIIGQGVDTQYF.

The rearrangement uses TRBV11-3 and TRBJ2-1; 7 nucleotides align to TRBD2. Germline V CDR1 and CDR2: SGHNT, YENEEA. The length of the CDR3 is 14 residues. V shed 7 bases, J shed 7 bases, and the junction held 10 bases outside the gene matches. The CDR3 spells CASKGAWEGNEQFF. The CDR3 coding sequence is TGTGCCAGCAAGGGCGCCTGGGAGGGGAATGAGCAGTTCTTC. The full variable domain, with the rest looked up from reference TRBV11-3 and TRBJ2-1, is EAGVVQSPRYKIIEKKQPVAFWCNPISGHNTLYWYLQNLGQGPELLIRYENEEAVDDSQLPKDRFSAERLKGVDSTLKIQPAELGDSAVYLCASKGAWEGNEQFFGPGTRLTVL.

This chain links TRBV7-6 with TRBJ2-3; D is ambiguous. The CDR3 runs to 14 residues. Trimming cost V 0 bases and J 5 bases, with 9 bases left between them. Germline V gene data show CDR1 as SGHVS and CDR2 as FNYEAQ. The CDR3 reads CASSLAHLIDTQYF. Here the CDR3 DNA reads TGTGCCAGCAGCTTAGCCCACTTAATAGATACGCAGTATTTT.

The J gene is TRBJ1-1, the V gene TRBV2; no definite D call. Trimming shortened V by 4 bases and J by 0 bases, and 9 bases separated the two germline ends. CDR1 is SNHLY and CDR2 is FYNNEI in the germline V gene. The CDR3 is 14 residues long. CDR3 region: CASSGPQLNTEAFF. CDR3 sequence (DNA): TGTGCCAGCAGTGGTCCACAGTTGAACACTGAAGCTTTCTTT. The whole variable domain, remainder taken from reference TRBV2 and TRBJ1-1, is EPEVTQTPSHQVTQMGQEVILRCVPISNHLYFYWYRQILGQKVEFLVSFYNNEISEKSEIFDDQFSVERPDGSNFTLKIRSTKLEDSAMYFCASSGPQLNTEAFFGQGTRLTVV.